This T cell receptor (beta chain) came from a study of blood T cell repertoires in COVID-19. Background on the study: COVID-19 samples, acute and convalescent, were from the United States, Italy and Spain. From T cells, B-cell-depleted T cells, or PBMCs came the material, which was cDNA or gDNA.

Using immunoSEQ multiplex PCR, the repertoire was profiled, and TCRdb retains in-frame clones only, with some absent. The table has fewer than 300,000 clones, approximately 91% seen once. It was during active infection that Seattle patients were enrolled and then longitudinally followed. In germline, CDR1 is SQVTM, CDR2 ANQGSEA. The CDR3 has 14 amino acids. V was pared by 4 bases and J by 2 bases, with 8 bases of the junction left unmatched. Material: peripheral blood. This clonotype was obtained from a woman in her twenties or thirties with COVID-19, enrolled during active disease. The chain is built from TRBV29-1 and TRBJ2-7, with TRBD2 identical over 7 bases. CDR3 sequence reads: CSVGFLAVTYEQYF. The DNA of the CDR3 is TGCAGCGTTGGTTTCCTAGCGGTAACCTACGAGCAGTACTTC.